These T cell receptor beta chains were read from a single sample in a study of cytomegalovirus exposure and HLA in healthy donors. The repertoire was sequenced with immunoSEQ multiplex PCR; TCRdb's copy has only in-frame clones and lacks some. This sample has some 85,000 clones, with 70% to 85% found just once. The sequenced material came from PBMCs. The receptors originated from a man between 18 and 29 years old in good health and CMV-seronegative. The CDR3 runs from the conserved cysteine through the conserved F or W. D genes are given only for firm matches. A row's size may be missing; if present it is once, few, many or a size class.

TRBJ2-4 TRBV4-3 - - TGCGCCAGCAGCCCTTCGGGGGTCGGAGGCAAAAACATTCAGTACTTC CASSPSGVGGKNIQYF
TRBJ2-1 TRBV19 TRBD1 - TGTGCCAGTAGTATGATGGACAGGGAGTATGAGCAGTTCTTC CASSMMDREYEQFF
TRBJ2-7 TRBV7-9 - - TGTGCCAGCAGCCCCAGCTACGAGCAGTACTTC CASSPSYEQYF
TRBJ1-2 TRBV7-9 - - TGTGCCAGCAGCTTAGTCTCTACCTCCGATGGCTACACCTTC CASSLVSTSDGYTF
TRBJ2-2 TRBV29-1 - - TGCAGCGTTGCTCAGGGGTGGACCGGGGAGCTGTTTTTT CSVAQGWTGELFF
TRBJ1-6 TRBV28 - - TGTGCCAGCAGTTTATTAAATTCACCCCTCCACTTT CASSLLNSPLHF
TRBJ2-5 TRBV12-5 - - TGTGCTAGTGGTTTGGCCCCGGATGGGGGGGGCCGGGAGACCCAGTACTTC CASGLAPDGGGRETQYF
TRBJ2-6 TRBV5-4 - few TGTGCCAGCAGCTTGGGTGGGCTTAACTCTGGGGCCAACGTCCTGACTTTC CASSLGGLNSGANVLTF
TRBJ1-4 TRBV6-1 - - TGTGCCAGCAGTGGGACGGGGGGAACTAATGAAAAACTGTTTTTT CASSGTGGTNEKLFF
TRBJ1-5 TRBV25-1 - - TGTGCCAGCAGAGGAGGAGCAAGCAATCAGCCCCAGCATTTT CASRGGASNQPQHF
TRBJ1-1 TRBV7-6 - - TGTGCCAGCAGCTTAGATATGAACACTGAAGCTTTCTTT CASSLDMNTEAFF
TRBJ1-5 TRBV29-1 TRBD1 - TGCAGCGTAGTTACAGGGGGTAGGTTGGGCAATCAGCCCCAGCATTTT CSVVTGGRLGNQPQHF
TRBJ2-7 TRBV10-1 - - TGCGCCAGCAGTGAGTCTGGAGAGTACAAGCAGTACTTC CASSESGEYKQYF
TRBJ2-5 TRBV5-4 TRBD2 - TGTGCCAGCAGCTTTTTGCGGGAGGGCCTGGAGACCCAGTACTTC CASSFLREGLETQYF
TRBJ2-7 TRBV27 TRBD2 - TGTGCCAGCAGTTTAAGCGGGAGACTCAACGAGCAGTACTTC CASSLSGRLNEQYF
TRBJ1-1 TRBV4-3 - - TGCGCCAGCAGCCAAGATACGGGGGTGGGTGAAGCTTTCTTT CASSQDTGVGEAFF
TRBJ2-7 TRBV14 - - TGTGCCAGCAGCCAAGCTAGCTCCTACGAGCAGTACTTC CASSQASSYEQYF
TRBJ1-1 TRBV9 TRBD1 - TGTGCCAGCAGCTTTTACGACAGGGTCCATGAAGCTTTCTTT CASSFYDRVHEAFF
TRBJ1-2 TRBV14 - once TGTGCCAGCAGCCAAGACTATTCCTATGGCTACACCTTC CASSQDYSYGYTF
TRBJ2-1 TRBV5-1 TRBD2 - TGCGCCAGCAGCTTGTTGACTAGCGGCAATGAGCAGTTCTTC CASSLLTSGNEQFF
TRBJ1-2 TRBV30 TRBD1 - TGTGCCTGGAGTAGAAAGGGACAGGGAGCTGGCTACACCTTC CAWSRKGQGAGYTF
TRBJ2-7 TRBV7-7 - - TGTGCTAGCAGCTTAGGAGAGGTCTCCGAGCAGTACTTC CASSLGEVSEQYF
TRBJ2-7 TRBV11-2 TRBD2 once TGTGCCAGCGGGAACCCGGGACTAGCGGGAGACGAGCAGTACTTC CASGNPGLAGDEQYF
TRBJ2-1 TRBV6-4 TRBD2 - TGTGCCACCCGACTAGCGGGGAACAATGAGCAGTTCTTC CATRLAGNNEQFF
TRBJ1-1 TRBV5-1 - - TGCGCCAGCAGCTTGGGGGCGAGGGCGGGGGACACTGAAGCTTTCTTT CASSLGARAGDTEAFF
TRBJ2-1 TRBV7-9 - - TGTGCCAGCAGCTTCCCCTTTATGGCAGGGAATGAGCAGTTCTTC CASSFPFMAGNEQFF
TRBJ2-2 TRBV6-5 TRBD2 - TGTGCCAGCAGTTACCCAGTAGCGGGCGCCGGGGAGCTGTTTTTT CASSYPVAGAGELFF
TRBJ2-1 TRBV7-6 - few TGTGCCAGCAGCATATTGACGAGCGGCGGTGAGCAGTTCTTC CASSILTSGGEQFF
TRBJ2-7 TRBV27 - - TGTGCCAGCGGCCGAACCTACGAGCAGTACTTC CASGRTYEQYF
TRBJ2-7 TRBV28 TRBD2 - TGTGCCAGCAGCGGGAGGTCCTACGAGCAGTACTTC CASSGRSYEQYF
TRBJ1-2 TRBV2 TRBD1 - TGTGCCAGCAGTGATAGGACAGGGGCTGGCTACACCTTC CASSDRTGAGYTF